The TCR beta chain under discussion was sequenced for a study of blood T cell repertoires in COVID-19. CDR1 SGDLS and CDR2 YYNGEE come from the germline V gene. J was trimmed by 0 bases and V by 3 bases; bases with no gene match: 3. The CDR3 extends over 15 amino acids. In the original processing: Amplification of reference gene primers was used by the study to estimate nucleated cell counts. Only in-frame clones appear in the TCRdb table, and some are missing; sequencing was by immunoSEQ multiplex PCR. For V, J and clone size, that table is used; D and trimming come from the DNA. The sample has 200,000 to 250,000 clones, about 88% seen once.

The rearrangement joins TRBV9 to TRBJ1-5; 7 nucleotides line up with TRBD1. Sequenced: peripheral blood. The TCR was taken from a man aged 45-60 years who had recovered from COVID-19. The CDR3 reads CASSETGLSNQPQHF. In DNA form, the CDR3 reads TGTGCCAGCAGCGAGACAGGGCTTAGCAATCAGCCCCAGCATTTT. Full variable domain (outside the CDR3, taken from reference TRBV9 and TRBJ1-5): DSGVTQTPKHLITATGQRVTLRCSPRSGDLSVYWYQQSLDQGLQFLIQYYNGEERAKGNILERFSAQQFPDLHSELNLSSLELGDSALYFCASSETGLSNQPQHFGDGTRLSIL.